A selection of T cell receptor beta chains follows, all from one sample in a study of monozygotic twins with inflammatory bowel disease. TCRdb reanalyzed the 5' RACE reads, giving one entry per CDR3 protein sequence and no DNA. The record lists 330,000 or so distinct CDR3 sequences, of which the ten most abundant hold 2% to 2.5%. Sequenced material: blood. These receptors all stem from a human donor with ulcerative colitis or Crohn's disease, or a healthy co-twin of an affected twin (not recorded which). The CDR3 runs from the conserved cysteine through the conserved F or W.

v_gene: TRBV20-1; j_gene: TRBJ2-2; CDR3aa: CSALLPAGELFF
v_gene: TRBV6-5; j_gene: TRBJ2-3; CDR3aa: CASSYHPLAGLDTQYF
v_gene: TRBV25-1; j_gene: TRBJ2-7; CDR3aa: CASSPSDRGVVEQYF
v_gene: TRBV12-3/TRBV12-4; j_gene: TRBJ1-5; CDR3aa: CASRGAGNQPQHF
v_gene: TRBV28; j_gene: TRBJ2-1; CDR3aa: CASSSMTGGAYNEQFF
v_gene: TRBV13; j_gene: TRBJ2-3; CDR3aa: CASSLYHRGDTQYF
v_gene: TRBV4-1; j_gene: TRBJ2-1; CDR3aa: CASSQVTSGFSYNEQFF
v_gene: TRBV15; j_gene: TRBJ2-1; CDR3aa: CATSRVGGEQFF
v_gene: TRBV28; j_gene: TRBJ2-1; CDR3aa: CASSLWDRLAGHNEQFF
v_gene: TRBV24-1; j_gene: TRBJ2-1; CDR3aa: CATSDSLTSGISGEQFF
v_gene: TRBV4-1; j_gene: TRBJ2-2; CDR3aa: CASSQANMGFTGELFF
v_gene: TRBV7-8; j_gene: TRBJ2-5; CDR3aa: CASSPSRDLQETQYF
v_gene: TRBV5-5; j_gene: TRBJ2-2; CDR3aa: CASSPGGLVTGELFF
v_gene: TRBV7-9; j_gene: TRBJ2-3; CDR3aa: CASSPSDRLADTQYF
v_gene: TRBV10-3; j_gene: TRBJ1-3; CDR3aa: CAISESGSGNTIYF
v_gene: TRBV4-3; j_gene: TRBJ2-2; CDR3aa: CASSQDISLRFTGELFF
v_gene: TRBV12-3/TRBV12-4; j_gene: TRBJ1-3; CDR3aa: CASNPREGRNTIYF
v_gene: TRBV7-2; j_gene: TRBJ2-5; CDR3aa: CASSLAGKSGETQYF
v_gene: TRBV7-2; j_gene: TRBJ1-1; CDR3aa: CASSFAFGGNTEAFF
v_gene: TRBV15; j_gene: TRBJ1-5; CDR3aa: CATSRDGTASSPQHF